One T cell receptor (beta chain) is described in this entry. Its antigen is unidentified. This table comes from immunoSEQ multiplex PCR, and its TCRdb copy is limited to in-frame clones, with some not included. The table shows some 39,000 clones, with roughly 87% occurring only once. Germline assignment: CDR1 SGHRS and CDR2 YFSETQ. The germline V and J ends were trimmed by 4 bases and 3 bases, with 11 bases remaining between them. The length of the CDR3 is 14 residues. Scientists isolated CD4+ T cells after a roughly nine-day culture period ended. The sample originates from a study of vaccination effects on CD4 cells after COVID-19.

The sequence was collected from a human donor who received a COVID-19 vaccine. Sequenced here: CD4+ T cells from PBMCs cultured without peptide, sampled before COVID-19 vaccination. V and J are TRBV5-1 and TRBJ1-3; D is uncertain. The CDR3 coding sequence is TGCGCCAGCAGCCCCACAGATTATGGAAACACCATATATTTT. Translating it yields CASSPTDYGNTIYF.